The entry that follows covers one T cell receptor beta chain sequence. The data stem from a study of blood T cell repertoires in COVID-19. In the original processing: The authors estimated nucleated cell counts from reference gene primer amplification. TCRdb keeps only in-frame clones here, not all; method: immunoSEQ multiplex PCR. That table furnishes V, J and clone size, whereas the DNA furnished D and trimming. The sample includes 250,000 to 350,000 clones, approximately 86% of them seen just once. What was sequenced was peripheral blood. The origin of this receptor is a woman aged 25-40 years who had recovered from COVID-19.

CDR3 bases: TGTGCCAGTGAGGCCGGGAAGGATGAGCAGTTCTTC. Translated: CASEAGKDEQFF. The V call is TRBV19, the J call TRBJ2-1; possible D gene TRBD2, 5 bases. Germline V lookup: CDR1 LNHDA, CDR2 SQIVND (reference sequence). CDR3 size: 12 residues. Deletions cut 8 bases from V and 8 bases from J, with 13 bases between.